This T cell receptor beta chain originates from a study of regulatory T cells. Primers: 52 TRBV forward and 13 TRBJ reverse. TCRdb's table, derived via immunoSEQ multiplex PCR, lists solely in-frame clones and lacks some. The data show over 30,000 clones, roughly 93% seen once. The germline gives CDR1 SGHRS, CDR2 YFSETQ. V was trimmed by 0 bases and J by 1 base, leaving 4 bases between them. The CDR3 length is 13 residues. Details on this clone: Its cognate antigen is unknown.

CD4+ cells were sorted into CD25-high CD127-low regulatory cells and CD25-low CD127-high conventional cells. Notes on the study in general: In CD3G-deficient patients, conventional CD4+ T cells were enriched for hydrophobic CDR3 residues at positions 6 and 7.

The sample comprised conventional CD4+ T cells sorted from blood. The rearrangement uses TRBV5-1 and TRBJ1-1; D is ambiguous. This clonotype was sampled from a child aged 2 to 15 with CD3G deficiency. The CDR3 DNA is TGCGCCAGCAGCTTGGCATGGAACACTGAAGCTTTCTTT. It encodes CASSLAWNTEAFF.